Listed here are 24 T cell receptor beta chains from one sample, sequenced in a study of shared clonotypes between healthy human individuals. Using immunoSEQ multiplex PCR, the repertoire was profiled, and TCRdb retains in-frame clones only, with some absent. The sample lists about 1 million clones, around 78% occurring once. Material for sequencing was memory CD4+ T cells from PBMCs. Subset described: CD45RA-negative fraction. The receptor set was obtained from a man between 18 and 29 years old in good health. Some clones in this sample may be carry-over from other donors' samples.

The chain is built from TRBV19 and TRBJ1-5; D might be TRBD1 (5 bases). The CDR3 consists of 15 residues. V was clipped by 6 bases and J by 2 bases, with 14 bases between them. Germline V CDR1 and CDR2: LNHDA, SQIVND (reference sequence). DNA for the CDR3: TGTGCCAGTAGGCCTTTGGGAGGGGGCAATCAGCCCCAGCATTTT. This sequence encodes CASRPLGGGNQPQHF.

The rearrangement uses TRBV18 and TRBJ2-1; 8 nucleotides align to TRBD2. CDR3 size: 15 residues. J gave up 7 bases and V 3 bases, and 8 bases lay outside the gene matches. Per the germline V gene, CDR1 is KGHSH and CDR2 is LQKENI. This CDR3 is CASSPGVSGRNEQFF. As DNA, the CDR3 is TGTGCCAGCTCACCTGGAGTCAGCGGGAGAAATGAGCAGTTCTTC. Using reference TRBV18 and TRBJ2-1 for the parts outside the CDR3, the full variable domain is NAGVMQNPRHLVRRRGQEARLRCSPMKGHSHVYWYRQLPEEGLKFMVYLQKENIIDESGMPKERFSAEFPKEGPSILRIQQVVRGDSAAYFCASSPGVSGRNEQFFGPGTRLTVL.

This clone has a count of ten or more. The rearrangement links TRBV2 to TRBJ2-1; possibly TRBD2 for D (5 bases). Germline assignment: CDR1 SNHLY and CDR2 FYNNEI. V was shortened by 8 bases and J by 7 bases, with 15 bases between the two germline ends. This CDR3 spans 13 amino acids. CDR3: CASSRERANEQFF. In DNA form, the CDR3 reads TGTGCCAGCTCGCGCGAGAGGGCGAATGAGCAGTTCTTC. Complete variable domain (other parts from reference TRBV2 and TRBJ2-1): EPEVTQTPSHQVTQMGQEVILRCVPISNHLYFYWYRQILGQKVEFLVSFYNNEISEKSEIFDDQFSVERPDGSNFTLKIRSTKLEDSAMYFCASSRERANEQFFGPGTRLTVL.

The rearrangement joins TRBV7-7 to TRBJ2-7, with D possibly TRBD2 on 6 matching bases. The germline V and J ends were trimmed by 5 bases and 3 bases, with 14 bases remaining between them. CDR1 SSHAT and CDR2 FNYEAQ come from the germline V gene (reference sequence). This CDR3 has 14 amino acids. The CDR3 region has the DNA TGTGCCAGCAGCCTAGATTTCGGGAGCTACGAGCAGTACTTC. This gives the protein CASSLDFGSYEQYF.

CDR3 DNA: TGTGCCAGCAGCCCCGAAGCGCTGTTTGGAAATCAGCCCCAGCATTTT. Protein product: CASSPEALFGNQPQHF. The gene calls are TRBV7-9 and TRBJ1-5; D unclear. The germline V and J ends were trimmed by 5 bases and 4 bases, with 18 bases remaining between them. Germline loops: CDR1 SEHNR, CDR2 FQNEAQ (reference sequence). The CDR3 runs 16 residues.

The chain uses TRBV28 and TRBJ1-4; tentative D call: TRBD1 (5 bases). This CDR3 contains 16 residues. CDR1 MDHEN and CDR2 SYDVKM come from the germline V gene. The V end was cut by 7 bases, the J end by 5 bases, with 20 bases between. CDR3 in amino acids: CASNRGGTAFNEKLFF. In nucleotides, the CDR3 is TGTGCCAGCAACCGGGGCGGAACAGCTTTCAATGAAAAACTGTTTTTT.

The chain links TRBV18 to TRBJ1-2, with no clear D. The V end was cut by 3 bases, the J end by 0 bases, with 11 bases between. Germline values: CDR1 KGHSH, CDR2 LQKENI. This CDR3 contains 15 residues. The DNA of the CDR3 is TGTGCCAGCTCACCCCGGAGTCAGGCTAACTATGGCTACACCTTC. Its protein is CASSPRSQANYGYTF.

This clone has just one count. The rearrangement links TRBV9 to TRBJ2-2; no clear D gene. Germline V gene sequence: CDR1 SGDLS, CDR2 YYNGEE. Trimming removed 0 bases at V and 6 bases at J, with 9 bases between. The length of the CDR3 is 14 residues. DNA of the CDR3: TGTGCCAGCAGCGTAGCGAGTTTGGCCGGGGAGCTGTTTTTT. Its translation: CASSVASLAGELFF.

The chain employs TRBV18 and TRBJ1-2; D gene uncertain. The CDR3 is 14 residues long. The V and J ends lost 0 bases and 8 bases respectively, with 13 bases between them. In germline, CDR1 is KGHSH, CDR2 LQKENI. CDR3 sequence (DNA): TGTGCCAGCTCACCACCGAGCCCTTTTGCGGGCTACACCTTC. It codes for CASSPPSPFAGYTF.

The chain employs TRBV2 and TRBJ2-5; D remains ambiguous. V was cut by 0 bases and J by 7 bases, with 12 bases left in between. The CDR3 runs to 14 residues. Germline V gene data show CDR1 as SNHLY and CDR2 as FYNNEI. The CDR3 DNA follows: TGTGCCAGCAGTGAAGCCATGGGTGTGGGGACCCAGTACTTC. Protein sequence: CASSEAMGVGTQYF.

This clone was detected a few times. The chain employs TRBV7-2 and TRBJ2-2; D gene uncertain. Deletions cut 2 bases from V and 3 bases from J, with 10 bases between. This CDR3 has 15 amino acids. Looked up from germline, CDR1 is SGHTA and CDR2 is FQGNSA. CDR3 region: CASSLTPVDTGELFF. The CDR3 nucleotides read TGTGCCAGCAGCTTAACCCCCGTAGACACCGGGGAGCTGTTTTTT.

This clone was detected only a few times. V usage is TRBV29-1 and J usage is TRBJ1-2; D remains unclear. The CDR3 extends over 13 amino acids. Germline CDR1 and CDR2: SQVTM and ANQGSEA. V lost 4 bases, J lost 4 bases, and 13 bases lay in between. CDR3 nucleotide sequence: TGCAGCGTTGTGACACCCAGAATCTATGGCTACACCTTC. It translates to CSVVTPRIYGYTF.

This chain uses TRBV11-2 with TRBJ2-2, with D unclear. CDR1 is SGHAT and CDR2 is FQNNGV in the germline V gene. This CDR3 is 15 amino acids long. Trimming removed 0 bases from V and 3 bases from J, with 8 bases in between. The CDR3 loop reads CASSLDSGHTGELFF. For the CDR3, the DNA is TGTGCCAGCAGCTTAGATTCGGGCCACACCGGGGAGCTGTTTTTT.

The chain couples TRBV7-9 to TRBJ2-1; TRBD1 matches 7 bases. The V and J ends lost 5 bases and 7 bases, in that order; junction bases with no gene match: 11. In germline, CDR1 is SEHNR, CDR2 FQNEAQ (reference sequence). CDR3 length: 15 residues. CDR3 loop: CASSPLAGGSNEQFF. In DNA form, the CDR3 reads TGTGCCAGCAGCCCTCTGGCAGGGGGTTCGAATGAGCAGTTCTTC.

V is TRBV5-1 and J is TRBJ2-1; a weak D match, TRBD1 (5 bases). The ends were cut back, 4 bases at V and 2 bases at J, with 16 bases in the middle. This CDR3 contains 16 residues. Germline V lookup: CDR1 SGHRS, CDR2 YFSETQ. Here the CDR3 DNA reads TGCGCCAGCAGCCCAGGACACAGAAACCCCTACAATGAGCAGTTCTTC. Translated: CASSPGHRNPYNEQFF.

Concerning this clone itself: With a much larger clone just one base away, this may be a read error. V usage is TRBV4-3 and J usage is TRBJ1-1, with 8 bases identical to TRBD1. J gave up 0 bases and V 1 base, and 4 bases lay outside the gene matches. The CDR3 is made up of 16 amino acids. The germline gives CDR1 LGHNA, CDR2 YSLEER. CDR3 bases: TGCGCCAGCAGCCAAGTAGGGGGACAGGTGAACACTGAAGCTTTCTTT. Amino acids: CASSQVGGQVNTEAFF.

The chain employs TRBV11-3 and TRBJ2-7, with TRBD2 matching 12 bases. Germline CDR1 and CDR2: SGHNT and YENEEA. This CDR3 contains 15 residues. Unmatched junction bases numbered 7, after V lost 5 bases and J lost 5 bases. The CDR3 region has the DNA TGTGCCAGCAGCCGAACTAGCGGGAGGTTTGACGAGCAGTACTTC. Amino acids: CASSRTSGRFDEQYF.

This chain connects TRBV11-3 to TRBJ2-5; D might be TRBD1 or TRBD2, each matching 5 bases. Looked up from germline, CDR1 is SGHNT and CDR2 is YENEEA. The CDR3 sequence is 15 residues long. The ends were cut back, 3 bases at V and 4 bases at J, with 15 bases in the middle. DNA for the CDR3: TGTGCCAGCAGCTTGGGCACCCAGGGAGCAGAGACCCAGTACTTC. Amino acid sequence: CASSLGTQGAETQYF.

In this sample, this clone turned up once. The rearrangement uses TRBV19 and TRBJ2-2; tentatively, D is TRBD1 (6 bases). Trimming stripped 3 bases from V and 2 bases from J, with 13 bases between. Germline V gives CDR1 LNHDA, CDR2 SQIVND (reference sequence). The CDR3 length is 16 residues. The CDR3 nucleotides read TGTGCCAGTAGTATCATCAGGGGCGGAAACACCGGGGAGCTGTTTTTT. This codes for CASSIIRGGNTGELFF.

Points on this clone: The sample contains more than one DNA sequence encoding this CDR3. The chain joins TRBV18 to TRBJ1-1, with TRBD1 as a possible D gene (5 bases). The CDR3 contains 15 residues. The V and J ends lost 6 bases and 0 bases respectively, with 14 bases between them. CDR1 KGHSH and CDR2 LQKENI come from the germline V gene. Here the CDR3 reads CASSLGGGMNTEAFF. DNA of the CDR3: TGTGCCAGCTCCCTTGGGGGGGGGATGAACACTGAAGCTTTCTTT.

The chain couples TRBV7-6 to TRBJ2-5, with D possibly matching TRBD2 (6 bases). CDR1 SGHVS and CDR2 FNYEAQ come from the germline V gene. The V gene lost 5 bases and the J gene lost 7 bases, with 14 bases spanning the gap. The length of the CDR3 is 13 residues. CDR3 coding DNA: TGTGCCAGCAGCGCGCCCAGCGGGTCGACCCAGTACTTC. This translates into CASSAPSGSTQYF.

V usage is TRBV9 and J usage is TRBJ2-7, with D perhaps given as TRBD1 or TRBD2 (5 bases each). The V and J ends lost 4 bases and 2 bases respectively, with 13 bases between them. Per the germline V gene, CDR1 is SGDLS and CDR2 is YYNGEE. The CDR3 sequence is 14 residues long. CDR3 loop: CASSKTAATYEQYF. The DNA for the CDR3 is TGTGCCAGCAGCAAGACAGCGGCAACCTACGAGCAGTACTTC.

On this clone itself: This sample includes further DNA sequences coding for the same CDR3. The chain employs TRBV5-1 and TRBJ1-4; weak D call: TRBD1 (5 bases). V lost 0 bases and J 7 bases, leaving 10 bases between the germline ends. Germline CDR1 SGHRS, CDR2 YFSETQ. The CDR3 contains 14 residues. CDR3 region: CASSLGQGGEKLFF. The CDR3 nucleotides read TGCGCCAGCAGCTTGGGGCAGGGAGGTGAAAAACTGTTTTTT.

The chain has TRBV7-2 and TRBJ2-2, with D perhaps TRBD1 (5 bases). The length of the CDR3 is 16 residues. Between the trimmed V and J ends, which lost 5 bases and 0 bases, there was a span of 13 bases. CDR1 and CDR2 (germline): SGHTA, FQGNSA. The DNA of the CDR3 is TGTGCCAGCAGCCCCAGGGTGAGAGCGAACACCGGGGAGCTGTTTTTT. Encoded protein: CASSPRVRANTGELFF.